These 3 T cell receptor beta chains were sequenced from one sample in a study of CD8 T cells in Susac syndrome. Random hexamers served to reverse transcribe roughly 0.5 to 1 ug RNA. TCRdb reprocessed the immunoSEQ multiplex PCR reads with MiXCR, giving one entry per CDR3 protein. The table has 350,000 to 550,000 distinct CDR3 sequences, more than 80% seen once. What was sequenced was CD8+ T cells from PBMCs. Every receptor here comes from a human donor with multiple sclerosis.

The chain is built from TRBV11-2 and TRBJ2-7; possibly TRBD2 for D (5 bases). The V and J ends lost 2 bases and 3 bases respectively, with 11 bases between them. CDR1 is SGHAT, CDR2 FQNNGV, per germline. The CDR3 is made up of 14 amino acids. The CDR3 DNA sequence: TGTGCCAGCAGCTTACCAGCGGCTTACTACGAGCAGTACTTC. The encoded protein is CASSLPAAYYEQYF.

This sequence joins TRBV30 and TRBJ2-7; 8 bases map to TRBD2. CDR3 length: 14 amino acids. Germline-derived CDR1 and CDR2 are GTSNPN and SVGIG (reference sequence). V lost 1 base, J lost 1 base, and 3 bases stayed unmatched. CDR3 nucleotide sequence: TGTGCCTGGAGTGCGAGCGGGAGTTCCTACGAGCAGTACTTC. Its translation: CAWSASGSSYEQYF.

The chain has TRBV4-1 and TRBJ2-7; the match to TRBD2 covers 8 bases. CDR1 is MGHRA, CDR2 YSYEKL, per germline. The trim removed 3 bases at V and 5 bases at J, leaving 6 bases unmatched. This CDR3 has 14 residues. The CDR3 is CASSHPGTSDEQYF. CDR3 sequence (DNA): TGCGCCAGCAGCCACCCCGGGACTAGTGACGAGCAGTACTTC.